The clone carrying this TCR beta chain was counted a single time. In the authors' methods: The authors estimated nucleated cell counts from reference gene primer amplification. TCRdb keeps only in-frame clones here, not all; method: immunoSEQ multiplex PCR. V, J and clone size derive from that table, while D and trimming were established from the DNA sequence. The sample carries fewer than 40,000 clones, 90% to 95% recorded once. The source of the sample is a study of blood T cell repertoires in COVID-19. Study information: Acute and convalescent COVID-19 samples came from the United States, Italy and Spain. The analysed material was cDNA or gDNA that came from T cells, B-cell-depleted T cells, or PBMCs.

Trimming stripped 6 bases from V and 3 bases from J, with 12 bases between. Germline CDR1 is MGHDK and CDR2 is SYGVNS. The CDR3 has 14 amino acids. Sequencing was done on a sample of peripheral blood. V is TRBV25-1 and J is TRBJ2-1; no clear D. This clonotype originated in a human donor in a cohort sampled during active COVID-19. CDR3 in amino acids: CASSPGSSYNEQFF. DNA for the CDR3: TGTGCCAGCAGCCCTGGGTCTAGCTACAATGAGCAGTTCTTC.